This T cell receptor beta chain was sequenced during a study of Ad26.COV2.S vaccination and SARS-CoV-2 variants. Sequenced by immunoSEQ multiplex PCR; TCRdb stores in-frame clones only, minus some. The sample holds fewer than 150,000 clones, roughly 88% seen once. V lost 5 bases and J lost 4, with 11 bases in between. Looked up from germline, CDR1 is MDHEN and CDR2 is SYDVKM. This CDR3 is built from 13 residues. This TCR derives from a human donor who had recovered from COVID-19. The sequences come from peripheral blood, collected after recovery from COVID-19. The rearrangement uses TRBV28 and TRBJ1-2; maybe TRBD1 (5 bases). The CDR3: CASSRDVSYGYTF. CDR3 nucleotide sequence: TGTGCCAGCAGTCGGGACGTCAGCTATGGCTACACCTTC.